Following are 21 T cell receptor beta chains from one sample sequenced in a study of early T cells in non-severe SARS-CoV-2 infection. TCRdb passed the 5' RACE reads through MiXCR, listing each CDR3 protein once. The top ten clones hold 20% to 25% of a sample with roughly 34,000 distinct CDR3 sequences, 6.8% of them seen once. The specimen was whole blood, collected at baseline. The receptors here all came from an adult who was a healthcare worker with PCR-confirmed SARS-CoV-2 infection or an uninfected control (not recorded which).

This clonotype was picked up many times. The rearrangement uses TRBV30 and TRBJ2-1; perhaps TRBD2 as D (5 bases). In germline, CDR1 is GTSNPN, CDR2 SVGIG (reference sequence). The CDR3 runs to 14 residues. Trimming shortened V by 1 base and J by 1 base, and 8 bases separated the two germline ends. The chain's CDR3 is CAWSGGRSYNEQFF. CDR3 bases: TGTGCCTGGAGTGGAGGGCGGTCCTACAATGAGCAGTTCTTC.

There are many counts of this clonotype. The chain couples TRBV7-3 to TRBJ2-2; 7 positions agree with TRBD2. Germline loops: CDR1 SGHTA, CDR2 FQGTGA. The CDR3 has 13 amino acids. V lost 5 bases, J lost 3 bases, and 0 bases stayed unmatched. The CDR3 loop reads CASSRGDTGELFF. CDR3 nucleotides: TGTGCCAGCAGCCGGGGGGACACCGGGGAGCTGTTTTTT.

The chain combines TRBV5-5 with TRBJ2-2; D perhaps matches TRBD2 (6 bases). CDR3 length: 16 residues. The V gene lost 4 bases and the J gene lost 4 bases, with 17 bases spanning the gap. The germline CDR1 and CDR2 sequences are SGHKS and YYEKEE (reference sequence). The CDR3 is CASSPGVWGGTGELFF. CDR3 nucleotides: TGTGCCAGCAGCCCTGGGGTATGGGGAGGCACCGGGGAGCTGTTTTTT.

This clonotype was observed at least ten times. CDR3 bases: TGCAGTGCTTCCCAGGGACTAGCGGCCTTAAATGAGCAGTTCTTC. Protein product: CSASQGLAALNEQFF. This chain uses TRBV20-1 with TRBJ2-1; 11 bases agree with TRBD2. This CDR3 has 15 amino acids. V gave up 5 bases and J gave up 7 bases; unmatched junction bases: 10. Germline lookup yields CDR1 DFQATT and CDR2 SNEGSKA (reference sequence).

This clonotype has at least ten counts. The V call is TRBV28, the J call TRBJ2-5; TRBD1 matches 7 bases. Trimming took 1 base from V and 1 from J; bases not matched to a gene: 6. Germline CDR1 reads MDHEN; CDR2 reads SYDVKM. CDR3 length: 16 residues. The CDR3 nucleotides read TGTGCCAGCAGTTTATTAGGGACAGCGACCCAAGAGACCCAGTACTTC. Residues: CASSLLGTATQETQYF.

This clonotype was seen many times. The chain is built from TRBV6-4 and TRBJ2-3, with TRBD2 matching over 11 bases. CDR3 length: 15 amino acids. Germline V CDR1 and CDR2: MRHNA, SNTAGT. V shed 4 bases, J shed 3 bases, and the junction held 3 bases outside the gene matches. The CDR3 sequence: CASSVLAGETDTQYF. The CDR3, as DNA: TGTGCCAGCAGTGTACTAGCGGGAGAAACAGATACGCAGTATTTT.

This clonotype was counted many times. The chain joins TRBV9 to TRBJ2-1; D uncertain. The CDR3 has 14 amino acids. CDR1 SGDLS and CDR2 YYNGEE come from the germline V gene. Trimming left V 3 bases short and J 7 bases short, with 14 bases between. The CDR3 DNA follows: TGTGCCAGCAGCGGATCCCCTATCGGGAATGAGCAGTTCTTC. This gives the protein CASSGSPIGNEQFF. Based on the CDR3 plus reference TRBV9 and TRBJ2-1, the full variable domain is DSGVTQTPKHLITATGQRVTLRCSPRSGDLSVYWYQQSLDQGLQFLIQYYNGEERAKGNILERFSAQQFPDLHSELNLSSLELGDSALYFCASSGSPIGNEQFFGPGTRLTVL.

This chain uses TRBV4-1 with TRBJ2-7; 9 nucleotides match TRBD2. V trimming: 3 bases; J trimming: 3 bases; junction bases outside the gene matches: 9. There are 16 residues in the CDR3. Germline V lookup: CDR1 MGHRA, CDR2 YSYEKL. The CDR3 sequence: CASSQDRLAVGYEQYF. CDR3 bases: TGCGCCAGCAGCCAGGACAGACTAGCGGTAGGCTACGAGCAGTACTTC.

This clonotype was detected ten times or more. V gene TRBV18 combines with J gene TRBJ2-1; 8 nucleotides match TRBD1. The germline V gene encodes CDR1 KGHSH and CDR2 LQKENI. The CDR3 is 13 amino acids. V was clipped by 0 bases and J by 12 bases; unmatched bases: 4. CDR3 DNA: TGTGCCAGCTCACCACCTGGACAGGGCGTGCAGTTCTTC. Translation: CASSPPGQGVQFF. The full variable domain, with the rest looked up from reference TRBV18 and TRBJ2-1, is NAGVMQNPRHLVRRRGQEARLRCSPMKGHSHVYWYRQLPEEGLKFMVYLQKENIIDESGMPKERFSAEFPKEGPSILRIQQVVRGDSAAYFCASSPPGQGVQFFGPGTRLTVL.

This clonotype has only a few counts. The chain has TRBV5-1 and TRBJ1-3; D gene uncertain. V was cut by 4 bases and J by 0 bases, with 5 bases left in between. The CDR3 consists of 13 residues. Germline V CDR1 and CDR2: SGHRS, YFSETQ. The chain's CDR3 is CASSQSSGNTIYF. As DNA, the CDR3 is TGCGCCAGCAGCCAAAGCTCTGGAAACACCATATATTTT.

The table lists this clonotype with a few counts. J is TRBJ2-3 and V is TRBV6-5; D is unclear. Germline CDR1 and CDR2: MNHEY and SVGAGI. The CDR3 runs to 14 residues. Deletions cut 4 bases from V and 6 bases from J, with 14 bases between. CDR3 region: CASSLREPPDTQYF. The CDR3 nucleotides read TGTGCCAGCAGTTTAAGGGAACCGCCCGATACGCAGTATTTT.

This clonotype was found a few times. In DNA, the CDR3 is TGTGCCATCGCGGGGACAGGGGATCCGCAAGAGACCCAGTACTTC. This sequence encodes CAIAGTGDPQETQYF. This rearrangement joins TRBV10-3 to TRBJ2-5, with 10 bases matching TRBD1. The CDR3 totals 15 residues. The V segment lost 8 bases and the J segment 2 bases; nucleotides outside the gene matches: 8. Looked up from germline, CDR1 is ENHRY and CDR2 is SYGVKD.

This chain links TRBV29-1 with TRBJ2-5; 15 positions agree with TRBD2. Unmatched junction bases numbered 13, after V lost 4 bases and J lost 4 bases. The CDR3 is made up of 18 amino acids. CDR1 is SQVTM, CDR2 ANQGSEA, per germline. CDR3 sequence reads: CSVGGSTGTSGRIETQYF. The CDR3 DNA reads as TGCAGCGTTGGGGGATCTACCGGGACTAGCGGGAGGATAGAGACCCAGTACTTC.

This clonotype has ten or more counts. CDR3 loop: CASRMASGLPGELFF. The CDR3 nucleotides read TGTGCCAGCAGGATGGCTAGCGGGTTACCCGGGGAGCTGTTTTTT. The J gene is TRBJ2-2, the V gene TRBV2; TRBD2 matches 8 bases. With 6 bases clipped from V and 6 bases from J, the junction kept 9 bases outside the gene matches. The germline CDR1 and CDR2 sequences are SNHLY and FYNNEI. CDR3 length: 15 amino acids.

This clonotype was picked up a small number of times. DNA for the CDR3: TGTGCCAGTGATACAGGGACGGGTCAGCCCCAGCATTTT. The encoded protein is CASDTGTGQPQHF. The gene calls are TRBV6-6 and TRBJ1-5; maybe TRBD1 (6 bases). This CDR3 has 13 amino acids. V was pared by 9 bases and J by 6 bases, with 15 bases between. The germline gives CDR1 MNHNY, CDR2 SVGAGI (reference sequence).

This clonotype was picked up many times. The chain has TRBV6-6 and TRBJ2-1; 8 nucleotides align to TRBD2. V was pared by 5 bases and J by 4 bases, with 7 bases of the junction left unmatched. The CDR3 runs 15 residues. Germline V gene lookup returns CDR1 MNHNY and CDR2 SVGAGI (reference sequence). The CDR3 DNA follows: TGTGCCAGCAGTCTAAGCGGGAGCGAATACAATGAGCAGTTCTTC. This encodes CASSLSGSEYNEQFF.

The V call is TRBV5-1, the J call TRBJ1-1; tentative D call: TRBD1 (5 bases). Deletions cut 2 bases from V and 1 base from J, with 9 bases between. This CDR3 has 14 amino acids. In germline, CDR1 is SGHRS, CDR2 YFSETQ. The CDR3 coding sequence is TGCGCCAGCAGCTTTGGGGGAACGAACACTGAAGCTTTCTTT. Translating it yields CASSFGGTNTEAFF.

This clonotype showed up just a few times. The chain links TRBV21-1 to TRBJ2-1; the DNA was not compared with TRBD1, the D call given in the table. TRBV21-1 is a pseudogene segment. This CDR3 comprises 14 residues. CDR3 bases: TGTGCCAGCAGCAAAGAACAGGGGGTCCATGAGCAGTTCTTC. Its translation: CASSKEQGVHEQFF.

This chain connects TRBV28 to TRBJ1-1, with 7 bases lining up with TRBD1. J was trimmed by 4 bases and V by 3 bases; bases with no gene match: 11. This CDR3 contains 16 residues. In germline, CDR1 is MDHEN, CDR2 SYDVKM. This CDR3 is CASSFDRGYRGTEAFF. The CDR3 nucleotides are TGTGCCAGCAGTTTTGATCGGGGTTACAGGGGCACTGAAGCTTTCTTT.

Of note for this clonotype: This may arise from a read error, as a much more abundant clone is one base away. CDR3 residues: CTTGTNPGQGRRTEAFF. The CDR3 bases are TGTACCACCGGCACGAACCCCGGACAGGGGCGTCGAACTGAAGCTTTCTTT. The chain employs TRBV24-1 and TRBJ1-1, with 9 nucleotides matching TRBD1. Germline V gives CDR1 KGHDR, CDR2 SFDVKD. CDR3 length equals 17 residues.

The rearrangement uses TRBV20-1 and TRBJ2-7, with 9 bases matching TRBD2. CDR1 is DFQATT and CDR2 is SNEGSKA in the germline V gene (reference sequence). The CDR3 loop spans 17 amino acids. V lost 3 bases, J lost 0 bases, and 12 bases stayed unmatched. Written as DNA, the CDR3 is TGCAGTGCTAGGAAAGGCCTAGCGGGACGTCCCTCCTACGAGCAGTACTTC. Amino acids: CSARKGLAGRPSYEQYF.